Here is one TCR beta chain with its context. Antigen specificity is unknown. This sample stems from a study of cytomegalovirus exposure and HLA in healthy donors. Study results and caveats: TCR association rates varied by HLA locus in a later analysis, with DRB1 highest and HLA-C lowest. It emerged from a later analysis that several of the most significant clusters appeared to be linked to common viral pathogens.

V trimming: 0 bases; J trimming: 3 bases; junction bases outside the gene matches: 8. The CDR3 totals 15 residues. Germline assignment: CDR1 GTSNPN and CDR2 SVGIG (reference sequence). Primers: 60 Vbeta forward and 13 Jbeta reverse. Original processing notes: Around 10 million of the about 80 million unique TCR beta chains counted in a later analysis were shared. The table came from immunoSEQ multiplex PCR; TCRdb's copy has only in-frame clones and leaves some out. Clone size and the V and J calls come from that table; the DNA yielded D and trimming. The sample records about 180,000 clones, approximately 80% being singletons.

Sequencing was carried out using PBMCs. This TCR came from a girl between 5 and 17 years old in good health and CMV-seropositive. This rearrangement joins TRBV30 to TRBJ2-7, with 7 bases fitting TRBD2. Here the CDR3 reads CAWSVAGSGYYEQYF. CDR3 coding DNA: TGTGCCTGGAGTGTAGCGGGTAGCGGGTACTACGAGCAGTACTTC.